This TCR beta chain was identified in a study of CD8 T cells in ankylosing spondylitis (dated by TCRdb to 2015 to 2018). About the study as a whole: T cell receptor beta repertoires were profiled in healthy donors and ankylosing spondylitis patients so that disease-linked TCR variants could be found. The whole study cohort included roughly 110 healthy donors and over 20 ankylosing spondylitis patients. Samples of peripheral blood were taken, and for ankylosing spondylitis patients, synovial fluid was collected as well.

This clonotype was seen many times. Its antigen is unknown. Nothing much larger sits one base from this clone, and base qualities are not available. Taken from cysteine to phenylalanine, the CDR3 has 14 residues. The read is trimmed to its CDR3 DNA, 42 bases read in frame from base 1. Looking up the germline V gene yields CDR1 SGHDN and CDR2 FVKESK. V was cut back by 4 bases and J by 7 bases, leaving a gap of 13 bases between them. The listed sequencing device is Illumina MiSeq. Quantitative 5'-RACE with molecular barcodes was the method used to prepare the TCR beta libraries. The authors' pipeline ran thus. A new computational method based on a probabilistic model of VDJ rearrangement was used to identify disease-linked TCR variants. In-frame beta chains were kept once TCRdb had trimmed the public reads at Q25 with fastp and called clones with MiXCR. Here each entry gathers all rows of one CDR3 protein and keeps the most common genes and DNA. The V and J calls here are based on TCRdb, not the publication. The sample contains around 25,000 distinct CDR3 sequences, 13% of them found a single time. The ten biggest clones cover under 40% of the sample.

General findings and caveats noted by the study authors: The disease-linked clones were reported to be significantly enriched in matched synovial fluid samples from ankylosing spondylitis patients. Blood from ankylosing spondylitis patients appeared to be characterized by a TCR beta motif composed of under ten highly homologous amino acid variants. Some of the motif variants had been reported before in the synovial fluid and blood of reactive arthritis patients, a finding that suggests common disease-initiation mechanisms. The disease-linked clones showed a CD8+ phenotype and occurred at relatively low frequencies in peripheral blood.

Input material: blood. The V and J genes are TRBV14 and TRBJ2-2; matching of 5 bases hints at TRBD2 as the D gene. This clonotype was sampled from a male donor with ankylosing spondylitis or in good health (not recorded which). The sequenced DNA: TGTGCCAGCAGCCCGAGGACTTACTACGGGGAGCTGTTTTTT. Translated, this gives CASSPRTYYGELFF.